This is a list of T cell receptor beta chains from one sample in a study of early stage breast cancer tumors. Produced via immunoSEQ multiplex PCR; TCRdb's table is partial and in-frame only. The table shows about 30,000 clones, with under 75% occurring only once. The sequenced material came from blood. The receptor set was obtained from a person aged 45-65 years with breast cancer. Both conserved end residues are part of each CDR3. A D gene is named only where the DNA matches it firmly. The size entry is marked missing in some rows and otherwise reads once, few, many or a size class.

abundance | d_gene | j_gene | v_gene | CDR3nt | CDR3aa
- | - | TRBJ2-4 | TRBV10-1 | TGCGCCAAAGGAGACCCCAAGAGTGTCGGGGCCAAAAACATTCAGTACTTC | CAKGDPKSVGAKNIQYF
once | TRBD1 | TRBJ1-2 | TRBV5-4 | TGTGCCAGCAGCGACCCCCCGGGACAGGGTACGAATGGCTACACCTTC | CASSDPPGQGTNGYTF
- | - | TRBJ1-1 | TRBV6-1 | TGTGCCAGCAGTGAAAGAGGGGCCCTTGCAGCTTTCTTT | CASSERGALAAFF
- | - | TRBJ2-2 | TRBV5-1 | TGCGCCAGCAGCTGGTACCCCACCGGGGAGCTGTTTTTT | CASSWYPTGELFF
- | TRBD1 | TRBJ2-1 | TRBV7-9 | TGTGCCAGCAGCGATGACAGGGGGAGCACCTACAATGAGCAGTTCTTC | CASSDDRGSTYNEQFF
- | - | TRBJ2-1 | TRBV29-1 | TGCAGCGTTGGGCCCTCGGACAATGAGCAGTTCTTC | CSVGPSDNEQFF
few | - | TRBJ1-1 | TRBV21-1 | TGTGCCAGCAGCAAAGTGCTTCTGGGGGCTTGGGACACTGAAGCTTTCTTT | CASSKVLLGAWDTEAFF
- | - | TRBJ2-7 | TRBV9 | TGTGCCAGCAGCGTAGGTAACGACCTTTCGGGCCGCTACGAGCAGTACTTC | CASSVGNDLSGRYEQYF
few | TRBD2 | TRBJ2-7 | TRBV19 | TGTGCCAGTAGTATAACTAGCGCCTCCTACGAGCAGTACTTC | CASSITSASYEQYF
- | - | TRBJ1-2 | TRBV11-1 | TGTGCCAGCAGCGGCTCCCCACAGGGATGGTACTATGGCTACACCTTC | CASSGSPQGWYYGYTF
- | - | TRBJ1-3 | TRBV28 | TGTGCCAGCACCCCTGGACAGAGCTCTGGAAACACCATATATTTT | CASTPGQSSGNTIYF
- | - | TRBJ2-2 | TRBV27 | TGTGCCAGCAGTATACTCACCGGGGAGCTGTTTTTT | CASSILTGELFF
- | - | TRBJ1-1 | TRBV7-3 | TGTGCCAGCAGCTTCTCTGGGAACACTGAAGCTTTCTTT | CASSFSGNTEAFF
- | TRBD1 | TRBJ1-2 | TRBV7-2 | TGTGCCAGCAGCTTAGGCCAGGGGGGTTTATATGGCTACACCTTC | CASSLGQGGLYGYTF
- | - | TRBJ1-1 | TRBV4-3 | TGCGCCAGCAGCCAATCGGGGACCAGGTCCACTGAAGCTTTCTTT | CASSQSGTRSTEAFF
few | TRBD1 | TRBJ2-7 | TRBV5-6 | TGTGCCAGCAGCTTCGATACCGGGACAGGGCCCCACGAGCAGTACTTC | CASSFDTGTGPHEQYF
once | TRBD1 | TRBJ2-7 | TRBV7-8 | TGTGCCAGCAGCCTACTACAGGGGTCCTACGAGCAGTACTTC | CASSLLQGSYEQYF
- | - | TRBJ1-3 | TRBV11-3 | TGTGCCAGCAGCTTAGATCCCGGGGGTTTGGCTGGAAACACCATATATTTT | CASSLDPGGLAGNTIYF
- | TRBD1 | TRBJ1-6 | TRBV6-5 | TGTGCCAGCAGTAACCAGGGGGCTGGTAATTCACCCCTCCACTTT | CASSNQGAGNSPLHF
few | - | TRBJ1-5 | TRBV19 | TGTGCCAGTAGTATCGTCAGGAACAATCAGCCCCAGCATTTT | CASSIVRNNQPQHF
few | TRBD1 | TRBJ2-3 | TRBV7-6 | TGTGCCAGCAGCTTCGGACAGGGGCCTAGCACAGATACGCAGTATTTT | CASSFGQGPSTDTQYF
- | TRBD1 | TRBJ1-2 | TRBV12-5 | TGTGCTAGTGGTTTGGCGGGACAGACGGATGGCTACACCTTC | CASGLAGQTDGYTF
- | - | TRBJ1-2 | TRBV6-6 | TGTGCCAGCAGAGATACCTATGGCTACACCTTC | CASRDTYGYTF
- | TRBD1 | TRBJ1-6 | TRBV6-5 | TGTGCCAGCAGTCGCCTCCGGGACAGCAATTCACCCCTCCACTTT | CASSRLRDSNSPLHF
medium-sized | TRBD1 | TRBJ1-3 | TRBV2 | TGTGCCAGCAGTGTGACAGGGATGGGAAACACCATATATTTT | CASSVTGMGNTIYF
- | TRBD1 | TRBJ1-2 | TRBV27 | TGTGCCAGCAGTTTATGGGCAGGGGGCGACTATGGCTACACCTTC | CASSLWAGGDYGYTF
- | TRBD2 | TRBJ2-5 | TRBV7-2 | TGTGCCAGCAGCTTATCCGGACTAGCGGGAGAGGTGACCCAGTACTTC | CASSLSGLAGEVTQYF
- | - | TRBJ2-7 | TRBV7-9 | TGTGCCAGCAGCTTCCTTGGCGAGCAGTACTTC | CASSFLGEQYF
few | - | TRBJ2-3 | TRBV19 | TGTGCCAGTAGGGGGGGCCCAGATACGCAGTATTTT | CASRGGPDTQYF
- | TRBD1 | TRBJ2-7 | TRBV19 | TGTGCCAGTAGTATCCCTCGGGCAGGGGGCCACGAGCAGTACTTC | CASSIPRAGGHEQYF
- | - | TRBJ1-6 | TRBV7-9 | TGTGCCAGCAGCCTAAAGGACGGATACTCACCCCTCCACTTT | CASSLKDGYSPLHF
- | - | TRBJ2-1 | TRBV29-1 | TGCAGTGGGAGCTTGATAGATGAGCAGTTCTTC | CSGSLIDEQFF
- | TRBD2 | TRBJ2-7 | TRBV4-1 | TGCGCCAGCAGCCAAGGGAATAGCGGGGCCTACGAGCAGTACTTC | CASSQGNSGAYEQYF
- | - | TRBJ2-1 | TRBV7-3 | TGTGCCAGCAGCCCGAGGACTGGTCCCTACAATGAGCAGTTCTTC | CASSPRTGPYNEQFF
- | TRBD1 | TRBJ2-1 | TRBV29-1 | TGCAGCGTTCCGGGACAGGGGAACAATGAGCAGTTCTTC | CSVPGQGNNEQFF
- | - | TRBJ2-3 | TRBV12-5 | TGTGCTAGTGGTTTTTCTCTCGGGGATTGGGTTTCGTCAGATACGCAGTATTTT | CASGFSLGDWVSSDTQYF
- | - | TRBJ2-7 | TRBV7-9 | TGTGCCAGCAGCTTACTCTCCGAGCAGTACTTC | CASSLLSEQYF
- | TRBD1 | TRBJ1-1 | TRBV7-9 | TGTGCCAGCAGCCTCTCGACAGGGCAGAACACTGAAGCTTTCTTT | CASSLSTGQNTEAFF
- | - | TRBJ2-7 | TRBV21-1 | TGTGCCAGCAGCAAAGCGCGGAGGGAAAGGAGCTCCTACGAGCAGTACTTC | CASSKARRERSSYEQYF
- | - | TRBJ1-4 | TRBV27 | TGTGCCAGCAGTCCTGGTCAGGGGTTTAATGAAAAACTGTTTTTT | CASSPGQGFNEKLFF
few | - | TRBJ2-3 | TRBV6-1 | TGTGCCAGCAGGTTAACCGGGGAGCTCGCAGATACGCAGTATTTT | CASRLTGELADTQYF
once | TRBD1 | TRBJ2-2 | TRBV11-2 | TGTGCCAGCAGCTTAGATAGGACAGGGGGCACCGGGGAGCTGTTTTTT | CASSLDRTGGTGELFF
once | - | TRBJ2-7 | TRBV5-8 | TGTGCCAGCAGCCATCCCGGGACCCTGAACTACGAGCAGTACTTC | CASSHPGTLNYEQYF
- | - | TRBJ1-4 | TRBV27 | TGTGCCAGCAGTTCCACAGGGATGGCTAATGAAAAACTGTTTTTT | CASSSTGMANEKLFF
few | - | TRBJ2-3 | TRBV5-8 | TGTGCCGACGGTCGGGAACTCACAGATACGCAGTATTTT | CADGRELTDTQYF